This T cell receptor beta chain was profiled in a study of metastatic and nonmetastatic thyroid tumors. Trimming took off 5 bases at V and 9 bases at J, with 15 bases between the two ends. Germline CDR1 reads LNHDA; CDR2 reads SQIVND (reference sequence). The CDR3 totals 13 residues. All patients were untreated before thyroid surgery. Regarding the study as a whole: Across blood and tumor, TCR beta diversity in malignant thyroid tumors was reportedly significantly higher than in benign nodules.

Worth noting for this clone: Its cognate antigen is unknown.

TCRdb used MiXCR to call clones anew from the PCR reads. The table has 30,000 to 35,000 clones, roughly 29% seen once; the top ten hold about 30%. This chain joins TRBV19 and TRBJ2-3; unclear D gene. This clonotype was obtained from a female donor with papillary thyroid cancer or a benign thyroid nodule (not recorded which). Some clones in this sample may be carry-over from other donors' samples. The sequencing sample was made of blood. CDR3 sequence: CASSPGRNQTQYF. In DNA, the CDR3 is TGTGCCAGTAGTCCCGGACGGAATCAAACGCAGTATTTT.